These T cell receptor beta chains were read from a single sample in a study of T cells in Graves' hyperthyroidism and ophthalmopathy. From the multiplex PCR reads, TCRdb called clonotypes with MiXCR, one entry per CDR3 protein. This sample has roughly 200,000 distinct CDR3 sequences, with about a sixth found just once. The sequenced material came from blood. These receptors all come from a man aged 40-50 years with Graves' hyperthyroidism. Each CDR3 is given with its conserved first and last residue. Fields, in order: V gene, clone size, J gene, D gene, CDR3 protein, CDR3 DNA. The D gene is left open where the match is weak. Size is stated for part of the rows, as once, few or many counts, or as a class when the clone is expanded.

v_call: TRBV29-1; clone_size: many; j_call: TRBJ2-7; d_call: -; cdr3_aa: CSVVSGAGYEQYF; cdr3_nt: TGCAGCGTTGTGTCAGGGGCAGGCTACGAGCAGTACTTC
v_call: TRBV6-1; clone_size: few; j_call: TRBJ2-1; d_call: TRBD2; cdr3_aa: CASVRGGNYNEQFF; cdr3_nt: TGTGCCAGCGTGCGGGGGGGCAACTACAATGAGCAGTTCTTC
v_call: TRBV7-9; clone_size: many; j_call: TRBJ2-1; d_call: -; cdr3_aa: CASSFRVLSYNEQFF; cdr3_nt: TGTGCCAGCAGCTTCAGGGTATTGTCCTACAATGAGCAGTTCTTC
v_call: TRBV27; clone_size: many; j_call: TRBJ2-1; d_call: TRBD1; cdr3_aa: CAARQGSVSYNEQFF; cdr3_nt: TGTGCCGCGAGACAGGGATCCGTTTCCTACAATGAGCAGTTCTTC
v_call: TRBV9; clone_size: few; j_call: TRBJ2-2; d_call: TRBD1; cdr3_aa: CASSSPGTGFTGELFF; cdr3_nt: TGTGCCAGCAGCTCCCCAGGGACAGGGTTCACCGGGGAGCTGTTTTTT
v_call: TRBV7-2; clone_size: -; j_call: TRBJ1-1; d_call: -; cdr3_aa: CASSGGGENTEAFF; cdr3_nt: TGTGCCAGCAGCGGAGGAGGGGAGAACACTGAAGCTTTCTTT
v_call: TRBV3-1; clone_size: many; j_call: TRBJ2-1; d_call: -; cdr3_aa: CASSQRGRSSYNEQFF; cdr3_nt: TGTGCCAGCAGCCAACGGGGCCGAAGCTCCTACAATGAGCAGTTCTTC
v_call: TRBV7-2; clone_size: many; j_call: TRBJ1-2; d_call: TRBD1; cdr3_aa: CASSLAVTGGHGYTF; cdr3_nt: TGTGCCAGCAGCTTAGCGGTGACAGGGGGACATGGCTACACCTTC
v_call: TRBV6-1; clone_size: many; j_call: TRBJ2-7; d_call: TRBD1; cdr3_aa: CASSEEIGQVEQYF; cdr3_nt: TGTGCCAGCAGTGAAGAGATAGGACAGGTTGAGCAGTACTTC
v_call: TRBV20-1; clone_size: many; j_call: TRBJ2-7; d_call: TRBD2; cdr3_aa: CSALPSGGAQQYF; cdr3_nt: TGCAGTGCCCTACCGAGCGGGGGGGCACAGCAGTACTTC
v_call: TRBV29-1; clone_size: few; j_call: TRBJ1-1; d_call: -; cdr3_aa: CSVGKVAEAFF; cdr3_nt: TGCAGCGTTGGGAAGGTCGCGGAAGCTTTCTTT
v_call: TRBV20-1; clone_size: many; j_call: TRBJ2-1; d_call: TRBD1; cdr3_aa: CSARDRASSYNEQFF; cdr3_nt: TGCAGTGCTAGGGACAGGGCGAGCTCCTACAATGAGCAGTTCTTC
v_call: TRBV18; clone_size: -; j_call: TRBJ1-2; d_call: -; cdr3_aa: CASTELSIEGGYGYTF; cdr3_nt: TGTGCCAGCACGGAACTTTCGATCGAGGGGGGCTATGGCTACACCTTC
v_call: TRBV6-5; clone_size: -; j_call: TRBJ2-5; d_call: TRBD2; cdr3_aa: CASSYSTGGAYQETQYF; cdr3_nt: TGTGCCAGCAGTTACTCGACCGGGGGGGCGTACCAAGAGACCCAGTACTTC
v_call: TRBV20-1; clone_size: many; j_call: TRBJ1-2; d_call: -; cdr3_aa: CSATRANYGYTF; cdr3_nt: TGCAGTGCTACCCGAGCTAACTATGGCTACACCTTC
v_call: TRBV12-3/TRBV12-4; clone_size: -; j_call: TRBJ1-2; d_call: TRBD1; cdr3_aa: CACSWGQGVDYGYTF; cdr3_nt: TGTGCCTGCAGCTGGGGACAGGGGGTTGACTATGGCTACACCTTC
v_call: TRBV18; clone_size: -; j_call: TRBJ2-2; d_call: TRBD1; cdr3_aa: CASSPPTGATNTGELFF; cdr3_nt: TGTGCCAGCTCACCACCGACAGGGGCCACAAACACCGGGGAGCTGTTTTTT
v_call: TRBV12-3/TRBV12-4; clone_size: many; j_call: TRBJ2-2; d_call: TRBD2; cdr3_aa: CASSPRGVGGELFF; cdr3_nt: TGTGCCAGCAGTCCCCGGGGGGTGGGCGGGGAGCTGTTTTTT
v_call: TRBV20-1; clone_size: few; j_call: TRBJ2-6; d_call: -; cdr3_aa: CSARDPWGDSGANVLTF; cdr3_nt: TGCAGTGCTAGAGATCCCTGGGGGGACTCTGGGGCCAACGTCCTGACTTTC
v_call: TRBV7-9; clone_size: -; j_call: TRBJ2-3; d_call: -; cdr3_aa: CASSLDLWASDTDTQYF; cdr3_nt: TGTGCCAGCAGCTTAGATCTTTGGGCTAGCGACACAGATACGCAGTATTTT
v_call: TRBV3-1; clone_size: many; j_call: TRBJ2-3; d_call: TRBD2; cdr3_aa: CASSQGRGGRTDTQYF; cdr3_nt: TGTGCCAGCAGCCAAGGGCGGGGGGGGCGCACAGATACGCAGTATTTT
v_call: TRBV7-9; clone_size: many; j_call: TRBJ1-2; d_call: -; cdr3_aa: CASSAGGANYGYTF; cdr3_nt: TGTGCCAGCTCAGCGGGGGGAGCTAACTATGGCTACACCTTC
v_call: TRBV6-2/TRBV6-3; clone_size: -; j_call: TRBJ1-1; d_call: -; cdr3_aa: CASSLTETNTEAFF; cdr3_nt: TGTGCCAGCAGCCTCACGGAGACGAACACTGAAGCTTTCTTT
v_call: TRBV28; clone_size: -; j_call: TRBJ1-1; d_call: -; cdr3_aa: CASSPAGGGWNTEAFF; cdr3_nt: TGTGCCAGCAGTCCAGCCGGGGGAGGGTGGAACACTGAAGCTTTCTTT
v_call: TRBV15; clone_size: many; j_call: TRBJ2-4; d_call: TRBD2; cdr3_aa: CATRGASGNKNIQYF; cdr3_nt: TGTGCCACCAGGGGTGCTAGCGGCAATAAAAACATTCAGTACTTC
v_call: TRBV27; clone_size: many; j_call: TRBJ1-2; d_call: -; cdr3_aa: CASSEGTEGYTF; cdr3_nt: TGTGCCAGCAGTGAGGGAACCGAGGGCTACACCTTC
v_call: TRBV4-3; clone_size: few; j_call: TRBJ1-4; d_call: -; cdr3_aa: CASSQDVTGPNEKLFF; cdr3_nt: TGCGCCAGCAGCCAAGATGTAACGGGGCCTAATGAAAAACTGTTTTTT
v_call: TRBV5-4; clone_size: once; j_call: TRBJ2-1; d_call: TRBD2; cdr3_aa: CASRSLAGDEQFF; cdr3_nt: TGTGCCAGCAGGTCCCTAGCGGGCGATGAGCAGTTCTTC
v_call: TRBV18; clone_size: -; j_call: TRBJ1-1; d_call: -; cdr3_aa: CASSPPPSAEAFF; cdr3_nt: TGTGCCAGCTCACCTCCTCCCTCAGCTGAAGCTTTCTTT
v_call: TRBV5-1; clone_size: many; j_call: TRBJ1-1; d_call: -; cdr3_aa: CASSLRMNTEAFF; cdr3_nt: TGCGCCAGCAGCTTGAGGATGAACACTGAAGCTTTCTTT
v_call: TRBV28; clone_size: many; j_call: TRBJ2-3; d_call: -; cdr3_aa: CATRAITDTQYF; cdr3_nt: TGTGCCACCCGGGCGATCACAGATACGCAGTATTTT
v_call: TRBV7-9; clone_size: many; j_call: TRBJ2-1; d_call: -; cdr3_aa: CASSLDRGLNEQFF; cdr3_nt: TGTGCCAGCAGCTTAGATAGAGGGCTCAATGAGCAGTTCTTC
v_call: TRBV10-3; clone_size: -; j_call: TRBJ2-5; d_call: TRBD1; cdr3_aa: CAISGQGRETQYF; cdr3_nt: TGTGCCATCAGCGGACAGGGACGGGAGACCCAGTACTTC
v_call: TRBV18; clone_size: -; j_call: TRBJ2-5; d_call: TRBD2; cdr3_aa: CASQLAGSQETQYF; cdr3_nt: TGTGCCAGCCAACTAGCGGGGAGCCAAGAGACCCAGTACTTC
v_call: TRBV7-3; clone_size: -; j_call: TRBJ2-1; d_call: TRBD2; cdr3_aa: CASSRLAGGPSSYNEQFF; cdr3_nt: TGTGCCAGCAGCCGACTAGCGGGGGGGCCAAGCTCCTACAATGAGCAGTTCTTC
v_call: TRBV5-1; clone_size: -; j_call: TRBJ1-4; d_call: -; cdr3_aa: CASSLGASEKLFF; cdr3_nt: TGCGCCAGCAGCTTGGGGGCTTCGGAAAAACTGTTTTTT
v_call: TRBV4-3; clone_size: -; j_call: TRBJ1-3; d_call: -; cdr3_aa: CASGQPLGGDGNTIYF; cdr3_nt: TGCGCCAGCGGCCAGCCATTGGGGGGCGATGGAAACACCATATATTTT
v_call: TRBV20-1; clone_size: many; j_call: TRBJ1-1; d_call: TRBD1; cdr3_aa: CSAGPGQGTEAFF; cdr3_nt: TGCAGTGCTGGGCCAGGACAGGGCACTGAAGCTTTCTTT
v_call: TRBV20-1; clone_size: many; j_call: TRBJ2-7; d_call: -; cdr3_aa: CSARDRAGSPYEQYF; cdr3_nt: TGCAGTGCTAGAGATCGGGCCGGGAGCCCCTACGAGCAGTACTTC
v_call: TRBV5-5; clone_size: many; j_call: TRBJ2-1; d_call: -; cdr3_aa: CASSTRSGYEQFF; cdr3_nt: TGTGCCAGCAGTACCCGATCAGGGTATGAGCAGTTCTTC
v_call: TRBV28; clone_size: few; j_call: TRBJ1-2; d_call: -; cdr3_aa: CASSSAGPIVYGYTF; cdr3_nt: TGTGCCAGCAGTTCCGCGGGCCCCATTGTCTATGGCTACACCTTC
v_call: TRBV7-3; clone_size: many; j_call: TRBJ2-7; d_call: TRBD1; cdr3_aa: CASSLGAGGEYEQYF; cdr3_nt: TGTGCCAGCAGCTTAGGGGCAGGGGGAGAGTACGAGCAGTACTTC
v_call: TRBV7-2; clone_size: many; j_call: TRBJ2-1; d_call: TRBD2; cdr3_aa: CASSSASGVYNEQFF; cdr3_nt: TGTGCCAGCAGCTCAGCCAGCGGGGTCTACAATGAGCAGTTCTTC
v_call: TRBV12-3/TRBV12-4; clone_size: many; j_call: TRBJ2-1; d_call: TRBD2; cdr3_aa: CASSKRSGTSGGNEQFF; cdr3_nt: TGTGCCAGCAGTAAGCGTTCCGGGACTAGCGGGGGCAATGAGCAGTTCTTC
v_call: TRBV6-1; clone_size: -; j_call: TRBJ1-3; d_call: -; cdr3_aa: CASSARVAGNTIYF; cdr3_nt: TGTGCCAGCAGTGCCCGGGTGGCTGGAAACACCATATATTTT
v_call: TRBV11-2; clone_size: many; j_call: TRBJ2-7; d_call: -; cdr3_aa: CASSFLGHSSYEQYF; cdr3_nt: TGTGCCAGCAGCTTCCTGGGACACTCATCCTACGAGCAGTACTTC
v_call: TRBV5-1; clone_size: many; j_call: TRBJ1-1; d_call: TRBD1; cdr3_aa: CASSLTGARTEAFF; cdr3_nt: TGCGCCAGCAGCCTTACAGGGGCAAGGACTGAAGCTTTCTTT
v_call: TRBV11-2; clone_size: -; j_call: TRBJ2-3; d_call: TRBD2; cdr3_aa: CASSLAGGRSTDTQYF; cdr3_nt: TGTGCCAGCAGCTTAGCAGGCGGGAGGAGCACAGATACGCAGTATTTT
v_call: TRBV20-1; clone_size: few; j_call: TRBJ1-1; d_call: -; cdr3_aa: CSATGGTEAFF; cdr3_nt: TGCAGTGCTACAGGTGGCACTGAAGCTTTCTTT
v_call: TRBV19; clone_size: -; j_call: TRBJ2-7; d_call: TRBD1; cdr3_aa: CASSIGTGASYEQYF; cdr3_nt: TGTGCCAGTAGTATTGGGACAGGGGCATCCTACGAGCAGTACTTC
v_call: TRBV4-1; clone_size: few; j_call: TRBJ1-5; d_call: -; cdr3_aa: CASSQAGAISPQHF; cdr3_nt: TGCGCCAGCAGCCAAGCGGGGGCTATCAGCCCCCAGCATTTT
v_call: TRBV7-8; clone_size: many; j_call: TRBJ2-2; d_call: TRBD1; cdr3_aa: CASSSSGGASTGELFF; cdr3_nt: TGTGCCAGCAGCTCATCAGGGGGCGCGTCCACCGGGGAGCTGTTTTTT
v_call: TRBV4-2; clone_size: few; j_call: TRBJ2-1; d_call: TRBD2; cdr3_aa: CASSQDLTSGVNEQFF; cdr3_nt: TGTGCCAGCAGCCAAGATTTAACTAGCGGGGTCAATGAGCAGTTCTTC
v_call: TRBV24-1; clone_size: few; j_call: TRBJ2-1; d_call: TRBD2; cdr3_aa: CATSDPLLAGDNEQFF; cdr3_nt: TGTGCCACCAGTGACCCCCTGCTAGCGGGGGACAATGAGCAGTTCTTC
v_call: TRBV20-1; clone_size: many; j_call: TRBJ1-6; d_call: TRBD1; cdr3_aa: CSARRGRWDRNNSPLHF; cdr3_nt: TGCAGTGCTCGGAGGGGCCGGTGGGACAGAAATAATTCACCCCTCCACTTT
v_call: TRBV18; clone_size: -; j_call: TRBJ1-1; d_call: -; cdr3_aa: CASSVQALMNTEAFF; cdr3_nt: TGCGCCAGCTCCGTACAGGCCCTTATGAACACTGAAGCTTTCTTT